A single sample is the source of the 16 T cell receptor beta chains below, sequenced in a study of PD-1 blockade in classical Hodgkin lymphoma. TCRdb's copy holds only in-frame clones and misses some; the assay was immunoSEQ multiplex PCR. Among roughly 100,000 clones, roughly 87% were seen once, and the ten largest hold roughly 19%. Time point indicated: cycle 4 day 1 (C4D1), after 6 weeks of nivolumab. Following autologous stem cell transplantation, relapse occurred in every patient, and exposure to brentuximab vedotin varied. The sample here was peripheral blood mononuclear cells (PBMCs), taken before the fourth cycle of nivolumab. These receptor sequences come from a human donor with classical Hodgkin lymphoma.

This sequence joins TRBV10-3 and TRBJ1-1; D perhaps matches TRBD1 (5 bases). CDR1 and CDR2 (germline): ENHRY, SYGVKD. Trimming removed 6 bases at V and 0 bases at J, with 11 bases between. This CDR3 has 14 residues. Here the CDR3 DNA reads TGTGCCATCAGCCCTGACAGAATGAACACTGAAGCTTTCTTT. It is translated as CAISPDRMNTEAFF.

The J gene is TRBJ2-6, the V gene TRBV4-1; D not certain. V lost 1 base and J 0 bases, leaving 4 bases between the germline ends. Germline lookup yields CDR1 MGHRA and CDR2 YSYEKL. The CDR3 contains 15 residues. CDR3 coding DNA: TGCGCCAGCAGCCAAGTCCCCTCTGGGGCCAACGTCCTGACTTTC. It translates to CASSQVPSGANVLTF.

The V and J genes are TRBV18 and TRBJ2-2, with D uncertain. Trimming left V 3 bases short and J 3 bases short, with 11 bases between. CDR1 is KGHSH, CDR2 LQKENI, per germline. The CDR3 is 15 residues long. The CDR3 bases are TGTGCCAGCTCACCGGTCAGAGTCGACACCGGGGAGCTGTTTTTT. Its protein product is CASSPVRVDTGELFF.

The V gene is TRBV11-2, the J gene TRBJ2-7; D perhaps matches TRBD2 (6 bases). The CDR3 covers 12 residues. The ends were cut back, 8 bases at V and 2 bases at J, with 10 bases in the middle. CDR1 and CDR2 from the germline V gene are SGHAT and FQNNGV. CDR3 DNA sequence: TGTGCCAGCGGTAGCGGCACCTACGAGCAGTACTTC. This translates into CASGSGTYEQYF.

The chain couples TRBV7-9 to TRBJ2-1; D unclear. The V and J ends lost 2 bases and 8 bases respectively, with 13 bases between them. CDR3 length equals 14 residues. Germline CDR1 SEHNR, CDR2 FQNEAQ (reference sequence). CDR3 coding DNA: TGTGCCAGCAGCTTACCCCTTAGTGAGTATGAGCAGTTCTTC. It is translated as CASSLPLSEYEQFF.

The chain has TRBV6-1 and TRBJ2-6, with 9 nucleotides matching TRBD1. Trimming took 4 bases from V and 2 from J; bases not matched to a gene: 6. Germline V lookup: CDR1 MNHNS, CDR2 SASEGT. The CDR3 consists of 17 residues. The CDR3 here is CASSVGTGLAGANVLTF. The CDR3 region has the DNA TGTGCCAGCAGTGTCGGGACAGGGCTTGCTGGGGCCAACGTCCTGACTTTC.

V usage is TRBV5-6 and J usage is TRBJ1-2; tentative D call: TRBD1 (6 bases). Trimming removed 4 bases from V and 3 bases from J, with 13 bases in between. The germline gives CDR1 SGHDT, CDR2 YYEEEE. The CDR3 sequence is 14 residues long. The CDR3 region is CASSPSGGHYGYTF. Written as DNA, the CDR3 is TGTGCCAGCAGCCCCTCGGGGGGCCACTATGGCTACACCTTC.

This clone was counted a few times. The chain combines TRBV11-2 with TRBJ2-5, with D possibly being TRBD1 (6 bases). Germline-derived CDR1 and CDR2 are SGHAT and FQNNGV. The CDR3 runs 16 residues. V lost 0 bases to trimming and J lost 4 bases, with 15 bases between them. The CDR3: CASSLDLRGSAETQYF. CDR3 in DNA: TGTGCCAGCAGCTTAGATCTCAGGGGTAGTGCAGAGACCCAGTACTTC.

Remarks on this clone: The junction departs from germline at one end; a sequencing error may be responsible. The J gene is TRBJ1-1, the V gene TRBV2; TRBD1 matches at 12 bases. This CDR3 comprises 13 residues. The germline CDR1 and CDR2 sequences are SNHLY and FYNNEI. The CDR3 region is CARPGQGAPEAFF. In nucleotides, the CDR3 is TGTGCCAGACCGGGACAGGGGGCCCCTGAGGCTTTCTTT. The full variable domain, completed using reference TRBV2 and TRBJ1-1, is EPEVTQTPSHQVTQMGQEVILRCVPISNHLYFYWYRQILGQKVEFLVSFYNNEISEKSEIFDDQFSVERPDGSNFTLKIRSTKLEDSAMYFCARPGQGAPEAFFGQGTRLTVV.

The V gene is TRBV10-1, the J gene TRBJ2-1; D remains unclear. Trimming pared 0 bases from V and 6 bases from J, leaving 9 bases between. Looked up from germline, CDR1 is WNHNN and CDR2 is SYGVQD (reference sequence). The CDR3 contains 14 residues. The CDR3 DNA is TGCGCCAGCAGTGAGTCTATCTCTAGCAATGAGCAGTTCTTC. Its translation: CASSESISSNEQFF.

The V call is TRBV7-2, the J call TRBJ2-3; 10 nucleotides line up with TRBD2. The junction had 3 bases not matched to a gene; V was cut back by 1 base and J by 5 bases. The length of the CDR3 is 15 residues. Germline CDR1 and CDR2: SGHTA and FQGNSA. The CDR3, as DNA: TGTGCCAGCAGCTTAGTGGCTAGCGGGAGAGATACGCAGTATTTT. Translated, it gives CASSLVASGRDTQYF.

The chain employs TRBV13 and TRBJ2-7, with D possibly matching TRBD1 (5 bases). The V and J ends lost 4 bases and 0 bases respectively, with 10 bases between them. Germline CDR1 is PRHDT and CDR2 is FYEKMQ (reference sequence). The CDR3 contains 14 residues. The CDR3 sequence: CASSSTASSYEQYF. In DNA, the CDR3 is TGTGCCAGCAGCTCGACAGCTAGCTCCTACGAGCAGTACTTC.

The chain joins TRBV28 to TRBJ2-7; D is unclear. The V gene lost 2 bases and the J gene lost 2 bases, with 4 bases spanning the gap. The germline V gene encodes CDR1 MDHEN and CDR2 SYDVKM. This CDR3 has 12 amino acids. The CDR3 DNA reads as TGTGCCAGCAGTTTACCCCCCTACGAGCAGTACTTC. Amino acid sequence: CASSLPPYEQYF.

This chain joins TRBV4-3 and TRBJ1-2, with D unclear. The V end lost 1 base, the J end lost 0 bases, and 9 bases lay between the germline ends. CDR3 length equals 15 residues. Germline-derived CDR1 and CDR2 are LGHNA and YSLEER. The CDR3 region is CASSQVAVSNYGYTF. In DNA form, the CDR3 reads TGCGCCAGCAGCCAAGTGGCAGTCTCTAACTATGGCTACACCTTC.

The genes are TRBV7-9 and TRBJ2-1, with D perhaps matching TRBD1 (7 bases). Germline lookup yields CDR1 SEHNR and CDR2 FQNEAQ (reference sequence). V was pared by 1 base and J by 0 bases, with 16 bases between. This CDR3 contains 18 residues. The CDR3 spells CASSLGGLAGGSYNEQFF. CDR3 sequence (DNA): TGTGCCAGCAGCTTAGGGGGACTCGCAGGGGGCTCCTACAATGAGCAGTTCTTC.

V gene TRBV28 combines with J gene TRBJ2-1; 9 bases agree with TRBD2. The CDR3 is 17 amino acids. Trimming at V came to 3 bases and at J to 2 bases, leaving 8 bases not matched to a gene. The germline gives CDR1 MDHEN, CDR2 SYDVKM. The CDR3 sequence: CASSFDSSGVAYNEQFF. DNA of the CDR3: TGTGCCAGCAGTTTTGATTCTAGCGGGGTTGCCTACAATGAGCAGTTCTTC.